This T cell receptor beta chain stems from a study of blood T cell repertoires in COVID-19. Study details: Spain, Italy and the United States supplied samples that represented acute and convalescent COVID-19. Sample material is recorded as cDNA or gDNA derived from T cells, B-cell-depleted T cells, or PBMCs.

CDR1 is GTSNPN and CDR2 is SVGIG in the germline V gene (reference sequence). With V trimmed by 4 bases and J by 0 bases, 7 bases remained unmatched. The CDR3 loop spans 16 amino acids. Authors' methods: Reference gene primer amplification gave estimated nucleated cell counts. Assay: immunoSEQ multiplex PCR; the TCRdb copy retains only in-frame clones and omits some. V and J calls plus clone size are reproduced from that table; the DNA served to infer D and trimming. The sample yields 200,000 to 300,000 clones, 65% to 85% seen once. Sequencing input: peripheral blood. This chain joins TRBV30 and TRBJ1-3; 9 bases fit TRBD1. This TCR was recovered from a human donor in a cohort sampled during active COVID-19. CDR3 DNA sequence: TGTGCCTGGATTCCAGGACAGGGGTTCTCTGGAAACACCATATATTTT. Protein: CAWIPGQGFSGNTIYF.